This T cell receptor (beta chain) was captured by sequencing in a study of shared clonotypes between healthy human individuals. Study results and caveats: Against clonotypes common to all four donors, non-shared ones had lower generation probabilities. With four donors compared, 5% to 5.5% of naive CD4 clonotypes were shared.

Produced via immunoSEQ multiplex PCR; TCRdb's table is partial and in-frame only. This table holds approximately 1.4 million clones, approximately 98% found once. Looked up from germline, CDR1 is MDHEN and CDR2 is SYDVKM. The trim removed 6 bases at V and 2 bases at J, leaving 7 bases unmatched. There are 16 residues in the CDR3. Comment on this clone: Its antigen is not known.

This sequence originates from a man aged 30 to 39 in good health. Material: naive CD4+ T cells sorted from blood. Sample subset: CD45RA+ positively selected. V is TRBV28 and J is TRBJ1-3; TRBD1 matches 10 bases. The CDR3 DNA is TGTGCCAGCAGCCTATCAGGGACAGGGGCTGGAAACACCATATATTTT. It yields the protein CASSLSGTGAGNTIYF. The variable domain in full, completed from reference TRBV28 and TRBJ1-3, reads DVKVTQSSRYLVKRTGEKVFLECVQDMDHENMFWYRQDPGLGLRLIYFSYDVKMKEKGDIPEGYSVSREKKERFSLILESASTNQTSMYLCASSLSGTGAGNTIYFGEGSWLTVV.